The clone carrying this T cell receptor (beta chain) occurred many times. Antigen unknown. The data are from a study of spatial heterogeneity in lung cancer. As for the study in general: The donor population consisted of roughly 70 patients with untreated, early-stage non-small cell lung cancer. When follow-up PBMC samples existed, they were sequenced (at a median of around 2 years after resection). Study results and caveats: At tumor resection, ubiquitous expanded TCRs were detected in blood more often than later.

MiXCR, run by TCRdb on the 5' RACE reads, gives a single entry per CDR3 protein. Counted here are under 20,000 distinct CDR3 sequences, approximately 9.1% occurring once; the ten biggest clones make up 35% to 45%. This CDR3 is built from 15 residues. V was shortened by 4 bases and J by 0 bases, with 12 bases between the two germline ends. Germline V gene sequence: CDR1 MNHNS, CDR2 SASEGT. Time point indicated: blood at routine non-recurrence follow-up after resection. Whole RNA came from tumor, nontumor lung or frozen PBMC and was sequenced without being sorted. Material: PBMCs, obtained at follow-up. The chain employs TRBV6-1 and TRBJ1-1; weak D call: TRBD1 (6 bases). This clonotype was obtained from a female donor with early-stage non-small cell lung cancer. CDR3 residues: CASSVRTAMNTEAFF. The CDR3 DNA reads as TGTGCCAGCAGTGTTAGGACAGCTATGAACACTGAAGCTTTCTTT.